Detailed here is one TCR beta chain. The data were produced by immunoSEQ multiplex PCR, yet TCRdb's version contains in-frame clones alone and is incomplete. In the table there are approximately 65,000 clones, around 92% of which are singletons. This sample was included in a study of control samples from healthy donors and cancer patients. The CDR3 is 13 amino acids. Germline CDR1 and CDR2: LNHDA and SQIVND (reference sequence). Trimming removed 3 bases from V and 8 bases from J, with 13 bases in between. The sequence was collected from a man in his 60s with lung cancer. Sequencing was done on a sample of PBMCs. This chain connects TRBV19 to TRBJ1-1; D might be TRBD1 (6 bases). CDR3: CASSMGDNREAFF. CDR3 DNA: TGTGCCAGTAGTATGGGGGACAACCGAGAAGCTTTCTTT.